A single sample gave rise to the 30 T cell receptor beta chains below, sequenced in a study of OX40 agonist ivuxolimab in advanced cancers. Clones were sequenced by immunoSEQ multiplex PCR, and TCRdb holds only the in-frame ones, with some missing. The table records some 43,000 clones, roughly 94% of them present only once. Sequences were derived from CD4+ or CD8+ T cells sorted from blood, sampled in a trial of the OX40 agonist ivuxolimab. These receptors came from an adult with an advanced solid tumor such as melanoma, head and neck, liver or kidney cancer.

V and J are TRBV29-1 and TRBJ2-1, with TRBD1 matching 8 bases. Germline-derived CDR1 and CDR2 are SQVTM and ANQGSEA. CDR3 length: 14 amino acids. Trimming at V came to 7 bases and at J to 7 bases, leaving 12 bases not matched to a gene. CDR3 coding DNA: TGCAGCGCAGTCCCAGGGGGCTGGGGTAATGAGCAGTTCTTC. It is translated as CSAVPGGWGNEQFF.

The genes are TRBV4-3 and TRBJ2-3; 8 bases are shared with TRBD2. The germline V gene encodes CDR1 LGHNA and CDR2 YSLEER. The CDR3 runs to 17 residues. With 2 bases clipped from V and 0 bases from J, the junction kept 7 bases outside the gene matches. The CDR3 spells CASSQSSGGMSTDTQYF. As DNA, the CDR3 is TGCGCCAGCAGCCAATCCTCGGGGGGGATGAGCACAGATACGCAGTATTTT.

The CDR3: CASSQDISGSLSYNEQFF. As DNA, the CDR3 is TGTGCCAGCAGCCAAGATATTAGCGGGAGCCTATCCTACAATGAGCAGTTCTTC. J is TRBJ2-1 and V is TRBV4-2; 9 bases fit TRBD2. Germline V gene data show CDR1 as LGHNA and CDR2 as YNFKEQ. V trimming: 0 bases; J trimming: 1 base; junction bases outside the gene matches: 7. This CDR3 spans 18 amino acids.

CDR3 amino acids: CASSLSEVRLNYGYTF. The DNA for the CDR3 is TGTGCCAGCAGTTTATCAGAGGTTAGACTGAACTATGGCTACACCTTC. The chain joins TRBV28 to TRBJ1-2; D unclear. Per germline, CDR1 MDHEN and CDR2 SYDVKM. The length of the CDR3 is 16 residues. V gave up 1 base and J gave up 2 bases, with 14 bases separating them.

The CDR3 is CSAGVSTDTQYF. The DNA for the CDR3 is TGCAGCGCAGGGGTGAGCACAGATACGCAGTATTTT. The J gene is TRBJ2-3, the V gene TRBV29-1; D may be TRBD1 (6 bases). The V gene lost 7 bases and the J gene lost 0 bases, with 8 bases spanning the gap. Germline lookup yields CDR1 SQVTM and CDR2 ANQGSEA. The CDR3 runs to 12 residues.

The chain joins TRBV10-3 to TRBJ1-2, with TRBD1 as a possible D gene (5 bases). CDR3 size: 14 residues. V lost 5 bases, J lost 2 bases, and 12 bases lay in between. In germline, CDR1 is ENHRY, CDR2 SYGVKD. The CDR3 region has the DNA TGTGCCATCAGTCGGGACCGAGGAAACTATGGCTACACCTTC. Residues: CAISRDRGNYGYTF.

This chain links TRBV7-9 with TRBJ2-1; 10 nucleotides match TRBD2. Germline CDR1 SEHNR, CDR2 FQNEAQ (reference sequence). The CDR3 contains 16 residues. V lost 2 bases to trimming and J lost 5 bases; unmatched junction nucleotides: 6. The CDR3 DNA reads TGTGCCAGCAGCTTATCTAGCGGGAGAAGGAACAATGAGCAGTTCTTC. Its translation is CASSLSSGRRNNEQFF.

The CDR3 sequence is CASSLGLARYNEQFF. CDR3 in DNA: TGCGCCAGCAGCCTAGGACTAGCGAGGTACAATGAGCAGTTCTTC. V gene TRBV4-3 combines with J gene TRBJ2-1, with 9 bases matching TRBD2. Unmatched junction bases numbered 5, after V lost 4 bases and J lost 4 bases. The CDR3 has 15 residues. CDR1 is LGHNA and CDR2 is YSLEER in the germline V gene.

The chain joins TRBV1 to TRBJ2-3; the D call TRBD2 from the table was never checked on the DNA. TRBV1 is a listed pseudogene. This CDR3 is 16 amino acids long. The CDR3 spells CTSSPLASLEADTQYF. CDR3 sequence (DNA): TGCACCAGCAGCCCTCTAGCGAGCCTGGAGGCAGATACGCAGTATTTT.

CDR3 nucleotides: TGTGCCAGCAGCTGGGGACTCGGGCAGTTCTTC. It is translated as CASSWGLGQFF. The rearrangement joins TRBV5-6 to TRBJ2-1, with D perhaps matching TRBD2 (6 bases). The CDR3 has 11 amino acids. Trimming shortened V by 3 bases and J by 12 bases, and 10 bases separated the two germline ends. Germline V gene sequence: CDR1 SGHDT, CDR2 YYEEEE.

V gene TRBV5-6 combines with J gene TRBJ2-3; possible D gene TRBD2, 5 bases. Germline V lookup: CDR1 SGHDT, CDR2 YYEEEE. Trimming pared 0 bases from V and 3 bases from J, leaving 8 bases between. The CDR3 contains 14 residues. The CDR3 here is CASSLVSETDTQYF. CDR3 DNA: TGTGCCAGCAGCTTGGTTAGCGAAACAGATACGCAGTATTTT.

The V call is TRBV13, the J call TRBJ2-4; 10 nucleotides agree with TRBD1. The CDR3 extends over 17 amino acids. V lost 6 bases and J lost 1; bases outside the gene matches: 9. CDR1 and CDR2 (germline): PRHDT, FYEKMQ (reference sequence). The CDR3 loop is CASSPPRQGAAKNIQYF. CDR3 sequence (DNA): TGTGCCAGCAGTCCCCCCCGACAGGGGGCGGCCAAAAACATTCAGTACTTC.

This sequence joins TRBV11-1 and TRBJ1-2, with D possibly matching TRBD1 (6 bases). Germline-derived CDR1 and CDR2 are SGHAT and FQDESV (reference sequence). The V end was cut by 5 bases, the J end by 3 bases, with 13 bases between. This CDR3 comprises 14 residues. The DNA for the CDR3 is TGTGCCAGCAGCGTGGCAGGGGAGGACTATGGCTACACCTTC. It codes for CASSVAGEDYGYTF.

The chain employs TRBV7-9 and TRBJ2-3; 12 bases agree with TRBD2. Germline V gene sequence: CDR1 SEHNR, CDR2 FQNEAQ (reference sequence). The V segment lost 6 bases and the J segment 0 bases; nucleotides outside the gene matches: 4. This CDR3 comprises 16 residues. Here the CDR3 DNA reads TGTGCCAGCAGACACGGGACTAGCGGGAGCACAGATACGCAGTATTTT. Its protein product is CASRHGTSGSTDTQYF.

The V gene is TRBV7-9, the J gene TRBJ2-2, with TRBD1 as a possible D gene (6 bases). CDR3 length: 16 amino acids. V was cut by 1 base and J by 3 bases, with 12 bases left in between. CDR1 is SEHNR and CDR2 is FQNEAQ in the germline V gene (reference sequence). The CDR3 nucleotides are TGTGCCAGCAGCTTAGTCGGGACACGTTACACCGGGGAGCTGTTTTTT. It specifies CASSLVGTRYTGELFF.

The chain recombines TRBV28 with TRBJ2-3; D gene unclear. The CDR3 length is 14 residues. Germline CDR1 is MDHEN and CDR2 is SYDVKM. Trimming stripped 6 bases from V and 4 bases from J, with 14 bases between. The CDR3 loop is CASSMIGDADTQYF. The CDR3 DNA reads TGTGCCAGCAGCATGATTGGAGACGCAGATACGCAGTATTTT.

This chain joins TRBV9 and TRBJ2-1; D unresolved. The CDR3 spans 13 residues. V gave up 4 bases and J gave up 4 bases, with 9 bases separating them. In germline, CDR1 is SGDLS, CDR2 YYNGEE. CDR3 nucleotides: TGTGCCAGCAGCCGTGCAAAATACAATGAGCAGTTCTTC. Protein sequence: CASSRAKYNEQFF.

The chain has TRBV4-3 and TRBJ2-1; D gene unclear. Germline CDR1 is LGHNA and CDR2 is YSLEER. Trimming stripped 0 bases from V and 0 bases from J, with 9 bases between. The CDR3 runs 16 residues. DNA of the CDR3: TGCGCCAGCAGCCAAGAGTGGGTGAGCTCCTACAATGAGCAGTTCTTC. Translating gives CASSQEWVSSYNEQFF.

The chain joins TRBV4-3 to TRBJ2-2; 8 bases are a match to TRBD1. Germline V gene lookup returns CDR1 LGHNA and CDR2 YSLEER. The CDR3 extends over 14 amino acids. Trimming cost V 4 bases and J 5 bases; bases outside gene matches: 3. The CDR3 DNA follows: TGCGCCAGCAGCCCCGGGACAGGAACCGGGGAGCTGTTTTTT. The encoded protein is CASSPGTGTGELFF.

The CDR3 coding sequence is TGTGCCAGCAGCTTAGACGCAACCTATGGCTACACCTTC. This sequence encodes CASSLDATYGYTF. The gene calls are TRBV7-9 and TRBJ1-2, with unresolved D. Germline V CDR1 and CDR2: SEHNR, FQNEAQ (reference sequence). The CDR3 is 13 residues long. V was shortened by 1 base and J by 4 bases, with 7 bases between the two germline ends.

The CDR3 sequence: CASSQGTGGIDEQYF. CDR3 DNA sequence: TGCGCCAGCAGCCAAGGGACAGGGGGGATAGACGAGCAGTACTTC. The chain is built from TRBV4-3 and TRBJ2-7, with 10 bases aligning to TRBD1. Germline V CDR1 and CDR2: LGHNA, YSLEER. This CDR3 is built from 15 residues. The V gene end was trimmed by 1 base and the J gene end by 5 bases; junction bases not matched to a gene: 5.

This chain links TRBV28 with TRBJ2-7, with TRBD1 matching over 7 bases. This CDR3 comprises 12 residues. Germline V gives CDR1 MDHEN, CDR2 SYDVKM. The CDR3 here is CAALGQTYEQYF. The CDR3 nucleotides read TGTGCTGCCTTGGGACAGACCTACGAGCAGTACTTC.

The CDR3 is CAISDGTSYEQYF. As DNA, the CDR3 is TGTGCCATCAGTGATGGGACCTCCTACGAGCAGTACTTC. V usage is TRBV10-3 and J usage is TRBJ2-7; either TRBD1 or TRBD2 may fit D (5 bases each). The V gene's germline CDR1 is ENHRY and CDR2 SYGVKD. The CDR3 sequence is 13 residues long. Trimming shortened V by 3 bases and J by 0 bases, and 6 bases separated the two germline ends.

The table lists this clone with a count of one. This rearrangement joins TRBV6-6 to TRBJ1-2; D ambiguous. V lost 5 bases, J lost 3 bases, and 10 bases lay in between. The germline gives CDR1 MNHNY, CDR2 SVGAGI (reference sequence). The CDR3 is made up of 13 amino acids. The DNA of the CDR3 is TGTGCCAGCAGTCTTAACAGTTACTATGGCTACACCTTC. Translated, it gives CASSLNSYYGYTF.

V is TRBV7-2 and J is TRBJ2-7; D uncertain. From germline, CDR1 is SGHTA and CDR2 FQGNSA. Trimming shortened V by 2 bases and J by 3 bases, and 11 bases separated the two germline ends. The CDR3 spans 14 residues. The CDR3 sequence is CASSLKLTNYEQYF. The CDR3, as DNA: TGTGCCAGCAGCTTAAAACTGACAAACTACGAGCAGTACTTC.

This sequence joins TRBV9 and TRBJ1-1; D perhaps matches TRBD1 (6 bases). This CDR3 is built from 15 residues. Germline CDR1 reads SGDLS; CDR2 reads YYNGEE. V shed 0 bases and J shed 0 bases, with 9 bases lying between them. CDR3 sequence reads: CASSVGGAVNTEAFF. The CDR3 DNA reads TGTGCCAGCAGCGTAGGGGGGGCAGTGAACACTGAAGCTTTCTTT.

This clone was recorded only once. V gene TRBV28 combines with J gene TRBJ1-1, with a tentative D call TRBD1 (6 bases). The length of the CDR3 is 13 residues. V lost 3 bases to trimming and J lost 4 bases, with 9 bases between them. The germline CDR1 and CDR2 sequences are MDHEN and SYDVKM. Written as DNA, the CDR3 is TGTGCCAGCAGTTTCAGGGGAGGCACTGAAGCTTTCTTT. Amino acid sequence: CASSFRGGTEAFF.

This clone was observed once. J is TRBJ2-1 and V is TRBV6-5; the D is unclear. Trimming removed 4 bases at V and 7 bases at J, with 2 bases between. CDR1 and CDR2 from the germline V gene are MNHEY and SVGAGI. This CDR3 region has 10 residues. The CDR3 protein is CASSSNEQFF. DNA of the CDR3: TGTGCCAGCAGTTCGAATGAGCAGTTCTTC.

The rearrangement links TRBV10-1 to TRBJ2-3; TRBD1 or TRBD2 may be the D gene (5 bases each). The CDR3 spans 17 residues. Deletions cut 1 base from V and 1 base from J, with 15 bases between. Germline values: CDR1 WNHNN, CDR2 SYGVQD (reference sequence). In DNA, the CDR3 is TGCGCCAGCAGTGAGTTGGTGGGGGAAGTGGGCACAGATACGCAGTATTTT. This translates into CASSELVGEVGTDTQYF.

Here the CDR3 DNA reads TGTGCCAGCAGCCTGACTAGCAGCAGCTCCTACAATGAGCAGTTCTTC. As protein: CASSLTSSSSYNEQFF. The chain uses TRBV2 and TRBJ2-1; 7 positions agree with TRBD2. V was pared by 6 bases and J by 0 bases, with 8 bases of the junction left unmatched. Germline V CDR1 and CDR2: SNHLY, FYNNEI. This CDR3 spans 16 amino acids. Variable domain in full (rest from reference TRBV2 and TRBJ2-1): EPEVTQTPSHQVTQMGQEVILRCVPISNHLYFYWYRQILGQKVEFLVSFYNNEISEKSEIFDDQFSVERPDGSNFTLKIRSTKLEDSAMYFCASSLTSSSSYNEQFFGPGTRLTVL.